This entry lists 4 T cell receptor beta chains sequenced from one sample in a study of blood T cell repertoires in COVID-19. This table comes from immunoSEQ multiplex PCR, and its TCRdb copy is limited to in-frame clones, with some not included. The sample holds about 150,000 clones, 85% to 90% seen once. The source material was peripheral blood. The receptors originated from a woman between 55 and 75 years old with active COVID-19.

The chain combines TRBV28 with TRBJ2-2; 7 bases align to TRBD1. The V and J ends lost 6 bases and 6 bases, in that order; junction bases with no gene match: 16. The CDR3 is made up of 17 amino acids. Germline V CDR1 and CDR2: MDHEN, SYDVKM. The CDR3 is CASRTDRALSIAGELFF. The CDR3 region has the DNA TGTGCCAGCAGGACTGACAGGGCTCTCTCTATCGCCGGGGAGCTGTTTTTT.

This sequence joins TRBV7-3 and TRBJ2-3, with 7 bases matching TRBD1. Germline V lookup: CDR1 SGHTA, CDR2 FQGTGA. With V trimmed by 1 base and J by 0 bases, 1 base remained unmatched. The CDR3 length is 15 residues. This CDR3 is CASSLMTGSTDTQYF. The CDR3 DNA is TGTGCCAGCAGCTTAATGACAGGGAGCACAGATACGCAGTATTTT.

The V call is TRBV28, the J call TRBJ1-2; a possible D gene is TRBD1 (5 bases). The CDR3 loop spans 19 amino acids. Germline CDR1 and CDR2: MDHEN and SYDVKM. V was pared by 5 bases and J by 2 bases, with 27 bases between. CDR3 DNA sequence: TGTGCCAGCAGTCCTCCCAGCTTCGGGGCGAACGCGGGGAACTATGGCTACACCTTC. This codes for CASSPPSFGANAGNYGYTF.

The CDR3, as DNA: TGTGCCAGCAGTTACGGGCGGGTAGCCTCACCCCTCCACTTT. Its translation is CASSYGRVASPLHF. This sequence joins TRBV6-5 and TRBJ1-6; D not resolved. Between the trimmed V and J ends, which lost 2 bases and 10 bases, there was a span of 12 bases. Germline CDR1 reads MNHEY; CDR2 reads SVGAGI. This CDR3 spans 14 amino acids.